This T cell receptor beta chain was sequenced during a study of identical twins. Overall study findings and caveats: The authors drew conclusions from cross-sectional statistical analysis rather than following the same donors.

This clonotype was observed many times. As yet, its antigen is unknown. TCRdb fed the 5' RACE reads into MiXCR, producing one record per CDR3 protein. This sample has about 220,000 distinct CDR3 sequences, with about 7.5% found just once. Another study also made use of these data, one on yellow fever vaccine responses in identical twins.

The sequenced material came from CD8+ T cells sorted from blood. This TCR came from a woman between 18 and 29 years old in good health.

The CDR3 nucleotides read TGTGCCAGCAGCCAAGTCTTACCGCGGCCGGGACTAGTTTCCGGGGAGCTGTTTTTT. It codes for CASSQVLPRPGLVSGELFF. The chain has TRBV3-1 and TRBJ2-2; 8 bases line up with TRBD2. CDR3 length: 19 amino acids. The junction had 16 bases not matched to a gene; V was cut back by 1 base and J by 6 bases. Germline V gives CDR1 LGHDT, CDR2 YNNKEL (reference sequence).